Following are 2 T cell receptor beta chains from one sample sequenced in a study of response to subunit inactivated influenza vaccine. TCRdb ran MiXCR on the RT-PCR reads and lists one entry per CDR3 protein. The data show roughly 780,000 distinct CDR3 sequences, around a sixth seen once. Source: PBMCs from blood, taken less than 6 days after vaccination. All receptors come from a man aged 50 or older who received an inactivated influenza vaccine.

This clonotype was detected a few times. V is TRBV5-1 and J is TRBJ2-1; weak D call: TRBD2 (5 bases). This CDR3 spans 13 amino acids. The germline CDR1 and CDR2 sequences are SGHRS and YFSETQ. The V gene lost 4 bases and the J gene lost 2 bases, with 7 bases spanning the gap. The CDR3 here is CASSGSAYNEQFF. The CDR3 coding sequence is TGCGCCAGCAGCGGGAGCGCCTACAATGAGCAGTTCTTC. Using reference TRBV5-1 and TRBJ2-1 for the parts outside the CDR3, the full variable domain is KAGVTQTPRYLIKTRGQQVTLSCSPISGHRSVSWYQQTPGQGLQFLFEYFSETQRNKGNFPGRFSGRQFSNSRSEMNVSTLELGDSALYLCASSGSAYNEQFFGPGTRLTVL.

The chain is built from TRBV28 and TRBJ2-7, with D perhaps matching TRBD1 (7 bases). The CDR3 contains 15 residues. V was clipped by 6 bases and J by 3 bases, with 18 bases between them. Per germline, CDR1 MDHEN and CDR2 SYDVKM. As DNA, the CDR3 is TGTGCCAGCAGCCAGGGGGGTGTGGGGGGCTACGAGCAGTACTTC. Residues: CASSQGGVGGYEQYF.